These 19 T cell receptor beta chains were sequenced from one sample in a study of OX40 agonist ivuxolimab in advanced cancers. Library prep was done by the immunoSEQ multiplex PCR assay. This immuneACCESS table, as held by TCRdb, lists in-frame sequences with V and J called but not all clones. Of the missing ones, under half trace to an unresolved V gene in checked studies; the others have no known cause. Recorded for this sample are tens of thousands of clones; 75% to 90% of them occurred a single time. Approximately 0.4% of the sample goes to the ten largest clones. Here the sequenced sample was CD4+ or CD8+ T cells sorted from blood, taken in a trial of the OX40 agonist ivuxolimab. The receptors here all came from an adult with an advanced solid tumor such as melanoma, head and neck, liver or kidney cancer.

DNA of the CDR3: TGTGCCGGGGGCCCCGGGACATCTGGAAACACCATATATTTT. This codes for CAGGPGTSGNTIYF. The chain combines TRBV19 with TRBJ1-3; possibly TRBD1 for D (6 bases). The CDR3 length is 14 residues. Germline lookup yields CDR1 LNHDA and CDR2 SQIVND (reference sequence). V was cut by 11 bases and J by 1 base, with 15 bases left in between.

The gene calls are TRBV19 and TRBJ2-1; 14 bases are a match to TRBD2. Per germline, CDR1 LNHDA and CDR2 SQIVND (reference sequence). The CDR3 is made up of 16 amino acids. V was clipped by 2 bases and J by 8 bases; unmatched bases: 5. CDR3 in amino acids: CASSIRTSGRSDEQFF. CDR3 coding DNA: TGTGCCAGTAGTATACGGACTAGCGGGAGGTCAGATGAGCAGTTCTTC.

The V call is TRBV28, the J call TRBJ1-1; D is ambiguous. Germline assignment: CDR1 MDHEN and CDR2 SYDVKM. V was cut by 7 bases and J by 2 bases, with 14 bases left in between. The CDR3 length is 14 residues. The CDR3 bases are TGTGCCAGCACGACACCCTGGGCAAACACTGAAGCTTTCTTT. Translating gives CASTTPWANTEAFF.

This chain links TRBV13 with TRBJ2-7, with D tentatively TRBD1 (6 bases). Trimming shortened V by 5 bases and J by 7 bases, and 18 bases separated the two germline ends. Germline CDR1 is PRHDT and CDR2 is FYEKMQ (reference sequence). The CDR3 runs 14 residues. DNA for the CDR3: TGTGCCAGCAGCGCCCCCGCTAGGGGGTGGGAGCAGTACTTC. Encoded protein: CASSAPARGWEQYF.

The chain links TRBV4-2 to TRBJ2-1; maybe TRBD1 (6 bases). Trimming cost V 3 bases and J 10 bases, with 10 bases left between them. There are 12 residues in the CDR3. Germline V lookup: CDR1 LGHNA, CDR2 YNFKEQ. The CDR3 DNA sequence: TGTGCCAGCAGCCACAGGGGTACGGAGCAGTTCTTC. This codes for CASSHRGTEQFF.

The chain recombines TRBV9 with TRBJ2-3, with 10 bases aligning to TRBD2. V lost 4 bases to trimming and J lost 4 bases; unmatched junction nucleotides: 6. From germline, CDR1 is SGDLS and CDR2 YYNGEE. The CDR3 totals 15 residues. CDR3 in DNA: TGTGCCAGCAGCAGAGCGGGGGGGTTGGCAGATACGCAGTATTTT. As protein: CASSRAGGLADTQYF.

CDR3 nucleotides: TGTGCCAGTAGTATACGGGACAGGGCAGGCACTGAAGCTTTCTTT. Its protein is CASSIRDRAGTEAFF. The chain employs TRBV19 and TRBJ1-1; 9 positions agree with TRBD1. The CDR3 has 15 residues. The J segment lost 4 bases and the V segment lost 2 bases, leaving 5 bases of the junction unmatched. Germline assignment: CDR1 LNHDA and CDR2 SQIVND (reference sequence). The variable domain in full, completed from reference TRBV19 and TRBJ1-1, reads DGGITQSPKYLFRKEGQNVTLSCEQNLNHDAMYWYRQDPGQGLRLIYYSQIVNDFQKGDIAEGYSVSREKKESFPLTVTSAQKNPTAFYLCASSIRDRAGTEAFFGQGTRLTVV.

This rearrangement joins TRBV5-1 to TRBJ2-2, with 9 bases that match TRBD2. CDR1 and CDR2 (germline): SGHRS, YFSETQ. With V trimmed by 2 bases and J by 7 bases, 6 bases remained unmatched. CDR3 length: 15 amino acids. In nucleotides, the CDR3 is TGCGCCAGCAGCTTACGGACTAGCGAGGGCGGGGAGCTGTTTTTT. Amino acid sequence: CASSLRTSEGGELFF. The whole variable domain, remainder taken from reference TRBV5-1 and TRBJ2-2, is KAGVTQTPRYLIKTRGQQVTLSCSPISGHRSVSWYQQTPGQGLQFLFEYFSETQRNKGNFPGRFSGRQFSNSRSEMNVSTLELGDSALYLCASSLRTSEGGELFFGEGSRLTVL.

The rearrangement links TRBV19 to TRBJ2-5; the D gene could be TRBD1 or TRBD2 (5 bases each). The end of the DNA fits TRBJ2-7 better, so the J call may be wrong. The CDR3 contains 13 residues. Germline values: CDR1 LNHDA, CDR2 SQIVND (reference sequence). CDR3 bases: TGTGCCAGTAGTTGGGACCTGTACTACGAGCAGTACTTC. Its protein is CASSWDLYYEQYF.

Comments on this clone: Its ends do not fully match the called genes, so a read error is possible. The gene calls are TRBV7-9 and TRBJ1-6, with D possibly matching TRBD1 (5 bases). The CDR3 covers 13 residues. Germline assignment: CDR1 SEHNR and CDR2 FQNEAQ (reference sequence). In DNA, the CDR3 is TGTGCCAGCCGGGACTCCTTTAATTCACCCCTCCACTTT. Translating it yields CASRDSFNSPLHF.

This chain joins TRBV10-2 and TRBJ2-1; D is perhaps TRBD1 or TRBD2 (5 bases each). This CDR3 has 14 residues. Germline values: CDR1 WSHSY, CDR2 SAAADI. Trimming removed 5 bases from V and 9 bases from J, with 17 bases in between. CDR3 amino acids: CASSQRDRPPEQFF. CDR3 sequence (DNA): TGCGCCAGCAGTCAGAGGGACCGGCCCCCTGAGCAGTTCTTC.

The chain carries TRBV6-6 and TRBJ1-5, with 7 nucleotides matching TRBD1. The germline V gene has CDR1 MNHNY and CDR2 SVGAGI (reference sequence). The trim removed 4 bases at V and 7 bases at J, leaving 4 bases unmatched. The length of the CDR3 is 13 residues. The chain's CDR3 is CASSWDREQPQHF. The CDR3 nucleotides read TGTGCCAGCAGTTGGGACAGAGAACAGCCCCAGCATTTT.

The chain is built from TRBV30 and TRBJ1-5; tentative D call: TRBD1 (6 bases). V was shortened by 5 bases and J by 1 base, with 15 bases between the two germline ends. Germline CDR1 is GTSNPN and CDR2 is SVGIG (reference sequence). CDR3 length: 15 residues. This CDR3 reads CAWAPRGGSNQPQHF. In nucleotides, the CDR3 is TGTGCCTGGGCCCCTCGGGGGGGCAGCAATCAGCCCCAGCATTTT.

This chain uses TRBV9 with TRBJ1-2, with TRBD1 as a possible D gene (5 bases). This CDR3 is 14 amino acids long. Germline CDR1 SGDLS, CDR2 YYNGEE. The V end lost 0 bases, the J end lost 2 bases, and 8 bases lay between the germline ends. The CDR3 here is CASSVAQDNYGYTF. DNA of the CDR3: TGTGCCAGCAGCGTAGCACAGGACAACTATGGCTACACCTTC.

The V call is TRBV18, the J call TRBJ2-1; D is tentatively TRBD1 or TRBD2 (6 bases each). The CDR3 runs 13 residues. V lost 3 bases and J lost 6, with 9 bases in between. CDR1 and CDR2 (germline): KGHSH, LQKENI. Written as DNA, the CDR3 is TGTGCCAGCTCACCGCCGGGGGCCAATGAGCAGTTCTTC. Amino acid sequence: CASSPPGANEQFF.

This chain links TRBV7-2 with TRBJ2-3; the D is unclear. The CDR3 is 14 residues long. V gave up 5 bases and J gave up 3 bases, with 12 bases separating them. Per the germline V gene, CDR1 is SGHTA and CDR2 is FQGNSA. The DNA for the CDR3 is TGTGCCAGCAGCGCACGGGTGGGGACAGATACGCAGTATTTT. Protein product: CASSARVGTDTQYF.

This clone has a single count. The CDR3 DNA sequence: TGTGCCAGCAGTTTAGAGCCGGACTACTACGAGCAGTACTTC. This translates into CASSLEPDYYEQYF. J is TRBJ2-7 and V is TRBV27; a weak D match, TRBD2 (6 bases). The CDR3 is 14 residues long. Trimming stripped 2 bases from V and 3 bases from J, with 11 bases between. Germline CDR1 and CDR2: MNHEY and SMNVEV (reference sequence).

The table lists this clone with a count of one. In nucleotides, the CDR3 is TGTGCCTGGAGTGTACGAGGGGGGGCTCACGAGCAGTACTTC. Protein: CAWSVRGGAHEQYF. The chain couples TRBV30 to TRBJ2-7; TRBD2 is a possible D gene (7 bases). Between the trimmed V and J ends, which lost 0 bases and 5 bases, there was a span of 14 bases. Germline CDR1 is GTSNPN and CDR2 is SVGIG (reference sequence). The CDR3 runs 14 residues.

This chain joins TRBV6-1 and TRBJ2-6; no firm D call. There are 16 residues in the CDR3. Germline V gives CDR1 MNHNS, CDR2 SASEGT. The germline V and J ends were trimmed by 3 bases and 2 bases, with 11 bases remaining between them. The CDR3 protein is CASSDSRSAGANVLTF. The CDR3 region has the DNA TGTGCCAGCAGTGATAGTCGGTCTGCTGGGGCCAACGTCCTGACTTTC.